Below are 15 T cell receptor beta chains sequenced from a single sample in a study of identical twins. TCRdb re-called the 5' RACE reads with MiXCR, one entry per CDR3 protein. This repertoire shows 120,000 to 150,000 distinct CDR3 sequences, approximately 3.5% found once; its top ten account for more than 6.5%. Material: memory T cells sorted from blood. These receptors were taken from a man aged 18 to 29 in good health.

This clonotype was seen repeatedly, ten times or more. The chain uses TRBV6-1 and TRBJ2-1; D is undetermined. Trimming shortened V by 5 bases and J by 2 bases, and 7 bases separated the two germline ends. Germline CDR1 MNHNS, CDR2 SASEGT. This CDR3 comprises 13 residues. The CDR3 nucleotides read TGTGCCAGCAGTAGGGAACCCTACAATGAGCAGTTCTTC. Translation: CASSREPYNEQFF.

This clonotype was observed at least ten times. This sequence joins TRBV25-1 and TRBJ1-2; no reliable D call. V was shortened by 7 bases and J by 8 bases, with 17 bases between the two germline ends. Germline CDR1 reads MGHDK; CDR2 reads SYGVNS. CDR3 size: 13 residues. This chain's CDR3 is CASTQTKTGGYTF. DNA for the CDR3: TGTGCCAGCACCCAGACCAAGACGGGAGGCTACACCTTC.

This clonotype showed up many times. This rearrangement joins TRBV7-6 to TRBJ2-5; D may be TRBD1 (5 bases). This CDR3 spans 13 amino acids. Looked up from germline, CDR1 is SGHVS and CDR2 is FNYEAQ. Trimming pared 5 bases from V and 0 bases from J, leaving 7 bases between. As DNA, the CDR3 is TGTGCCAGCAGCCGACAGAACCAAGAGACCCAGTACTTC. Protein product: CASSRQNQETQYF.

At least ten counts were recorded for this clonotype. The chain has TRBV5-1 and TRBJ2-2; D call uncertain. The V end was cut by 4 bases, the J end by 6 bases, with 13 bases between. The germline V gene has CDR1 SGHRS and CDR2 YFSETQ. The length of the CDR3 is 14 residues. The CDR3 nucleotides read TGCGCCAGCAGCCCGCTCCGATCGTCCGGGGAGCTGTTTTTT. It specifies CASSPLRSSGELFF. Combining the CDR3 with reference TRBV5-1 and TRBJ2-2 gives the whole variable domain KAGVTQTPRYLIKTRGQQVTLSCSPISGHRSVSWYQQTPGQGLQFLFEYFSETQRNKGNFPGRFSGRQFSNSRSEMNVSTLELGDSALYLCASSPLRSSGELFFGEGSRLTVL.

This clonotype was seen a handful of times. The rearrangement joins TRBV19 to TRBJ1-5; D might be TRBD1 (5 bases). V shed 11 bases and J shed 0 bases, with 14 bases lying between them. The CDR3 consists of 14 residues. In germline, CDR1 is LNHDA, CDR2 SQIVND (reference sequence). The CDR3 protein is CAGSGRGSNQPQHF. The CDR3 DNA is TGTGCCGGATCAGGGAGGGGTAGCAATCAGCCCCAGCATTTT.

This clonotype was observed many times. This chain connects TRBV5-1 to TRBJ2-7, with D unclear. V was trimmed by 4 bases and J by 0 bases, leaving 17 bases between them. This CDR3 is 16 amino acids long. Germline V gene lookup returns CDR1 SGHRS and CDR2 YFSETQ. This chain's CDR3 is CASSRVGPVGSYEQYV. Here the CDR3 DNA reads TGCGCCAGCAGCCGTGTCGGTCCTGTAGGCTCCTACGAGCAGTACGTC.

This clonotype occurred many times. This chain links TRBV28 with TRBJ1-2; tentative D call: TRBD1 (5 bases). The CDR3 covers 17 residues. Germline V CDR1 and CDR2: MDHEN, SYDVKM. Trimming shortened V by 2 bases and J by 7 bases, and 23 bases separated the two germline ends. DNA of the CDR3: TGTGCCAGCAGTTTAAACCCCTCGGGACGGACGGGGGGTGGCTACACCTTC. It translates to CASSLNPSGRTGGGYTF.

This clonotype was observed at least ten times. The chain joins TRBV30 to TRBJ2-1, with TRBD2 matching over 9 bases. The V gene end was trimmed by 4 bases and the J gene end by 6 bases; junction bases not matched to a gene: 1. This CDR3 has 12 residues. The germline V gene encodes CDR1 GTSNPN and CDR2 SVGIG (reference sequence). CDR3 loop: CAWTSGINEQFF. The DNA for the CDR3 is TGTGCCTGGACTAGCGGGATCAATGAGCAGTTCTTC. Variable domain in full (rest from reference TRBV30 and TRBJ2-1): SQTIHQWPATLVQPVGSPLSLECTVEGTSNPNLYWYRQAAGRGLQLLFYSVGIGQISSEVPQNLSASRPQDRQFILSSKKLLLSDSGFYLCAWTSGINEQFFGPGTRLTVL.

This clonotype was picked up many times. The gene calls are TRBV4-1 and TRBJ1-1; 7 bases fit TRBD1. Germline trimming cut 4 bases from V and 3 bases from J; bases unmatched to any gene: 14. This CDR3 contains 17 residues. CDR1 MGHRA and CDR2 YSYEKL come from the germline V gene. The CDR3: CASSPVGGRRRDTEAFF. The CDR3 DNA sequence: TGCGCCAGCAGCCCCGTAGGGGGCAGGCGAAGGGACACTGAAGCTTTCTTT.

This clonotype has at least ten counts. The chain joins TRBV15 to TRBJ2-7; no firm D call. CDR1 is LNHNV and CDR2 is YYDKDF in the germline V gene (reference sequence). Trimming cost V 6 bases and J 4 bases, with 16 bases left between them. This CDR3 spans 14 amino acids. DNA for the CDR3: TGTGCCACCAGTCCGCCAAGAGGCCGTTACGAGCAGTACTTC. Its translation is CATSPPRGRYEQYF.

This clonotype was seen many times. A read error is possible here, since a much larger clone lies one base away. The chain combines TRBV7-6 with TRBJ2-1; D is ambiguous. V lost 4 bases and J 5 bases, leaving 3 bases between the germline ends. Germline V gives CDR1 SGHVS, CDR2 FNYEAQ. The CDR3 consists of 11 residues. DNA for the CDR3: TGTGCCAGCAGCTGGAACAATGAGCAGTTCTTC. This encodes CASSWNNEQFF.

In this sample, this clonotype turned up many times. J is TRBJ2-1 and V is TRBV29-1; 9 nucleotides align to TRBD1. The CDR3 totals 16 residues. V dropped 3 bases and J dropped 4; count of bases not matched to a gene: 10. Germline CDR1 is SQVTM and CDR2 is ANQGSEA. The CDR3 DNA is TGCAGCGTTGACCCGGGACAGGGATATCCTTACAATGAGCAGTTCTTC. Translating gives CSVDPGQGYPYNEQFF.

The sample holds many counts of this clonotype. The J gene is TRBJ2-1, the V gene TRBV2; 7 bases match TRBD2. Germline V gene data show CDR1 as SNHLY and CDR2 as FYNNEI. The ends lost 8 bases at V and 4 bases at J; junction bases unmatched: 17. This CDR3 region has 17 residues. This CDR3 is CASRVSPGRGSYNEQFF. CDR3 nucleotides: TGTGCCAGCCGCGTTTCGCCCGGGCGGGGGTCTTACAATGAGCAGTTCTTC.

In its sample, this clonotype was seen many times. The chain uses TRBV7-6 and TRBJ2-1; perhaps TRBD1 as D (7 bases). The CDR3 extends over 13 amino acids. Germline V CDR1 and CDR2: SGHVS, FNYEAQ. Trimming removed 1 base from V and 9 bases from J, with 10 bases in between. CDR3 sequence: CASSLVEGAEQFF. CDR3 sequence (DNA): TGTGCCAGCAGCTTAGTGGAGGGGGCTGAGCAGTTCTTC.

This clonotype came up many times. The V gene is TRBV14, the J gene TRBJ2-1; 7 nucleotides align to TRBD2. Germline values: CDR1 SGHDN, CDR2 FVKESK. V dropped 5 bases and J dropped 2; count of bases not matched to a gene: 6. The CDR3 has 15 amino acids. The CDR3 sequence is CASSYKRGPYNEQFF. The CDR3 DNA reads TGTGCCAGCAGCTACAAGCGGGGCCCCTACAATGAGCAGTTCTTC. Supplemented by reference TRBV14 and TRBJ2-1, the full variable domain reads EAGVTQFPSHSVIEKGQTVTLRCDPISGHDNLYWYRRVMGKEIKFLLHFVKESKQDESGMPNNRFLAERTGGTYSTLKVQPAELEDSGVYFCASSYKRGPYNEQFFGPGTRLTVL.